These T cell receptor beta chains were read from a single sample in a study of blood T cells in healthy people across ages. One entry per CDR3 protein, called by TCRdb with MiXCR from the 5' RACE reads. The sample has about a million distinct CDR3 sequences, roughly 51% seen once. Sequencing was done on a sample of blood. These TCRs come from a woman between 55 and 75 years old in good health. The CDR3 runs from the conserved cysteine through the conserved F or W. The D gene is left open where the match is weak. Some rows have no size entry. The others give once, few or many, or a class for an expanded clone.

cdr3_nt cdr3_aa clone_size j_call v_call d_call
TGTGCCAGCACCGGAACGGTTTCCTACAATGAGCAGTTCTTC CASTGTVSYNEQFF few TRBJ2-1 TRBV7-2 -
TGCAGCGTTGAATCGCGATACACAGATACGCAGTATTTT CSVESRYTDTQYF - TRBJ2-3 TRBV29-1 -
TGTGCCAGCAGGGGGACTAGCGGGATTTACAATGAGCAGTACTTC CASRGTSGIYNEQYF few TRBJ2-5 TRBV3-1 TRBD2
TGCAGTGCTAGCCCTCTCCGGGGAAGACAGGATCAGCCCCAGCATTTT CSASPLRGRQDQPQHF - TRBJ1-5 TRBV20-1 -
TGTGCCAGCAGCTTAGACCCAACTGACCCTAGGTTGGATACGCAGTATTTT CASSLDPTDPRLDTQYF - TRBJ2-3 TRBV7-2 -
TGTGCTAGTGCTTTACAAGGGTCCACAGATACGCAGTATTTT CASALQGSTDTQYF - TRBJ2-3 TRBV12-5 -
TGTGCCAGCAGCATGAGGGACAGAGGACTTTACGAGCAGTACTTC CASSMRDRGLYEQYF - TRBJ2-7 TRBV11-1 TRBD1
TGCAGCGTTGGGCGGGCGAGTGAAGGGGCAGGCTATGGCTACACCTTC CSVGRASEGAGYGYTF many TRBJ1-2 TRBV29-1 -
TGTGCCAGCAGCGCCATGGAGTCGTTTGATACGCAGTATTTT CASSAMESFDTQYF - TRBJ2-3 TRBV5-6 -
TGCAGTGCTAGAGATTTTCGGAGGAGCGGGACGAGGGAGACCCAGTACTTC CSARDFRRSGTRETQYF - TRBJ2-5 TRBV20-1 TRBD2
TGTGCCAGCAGCAAGGACAGCTCACTAGCGGCCTACAATGAGCAGTTCTTC CASSKDSSLAAYNEQFF once TRBJ2-1 TRBV5-5 TRBD2
TGTGCCAGCAGCTTGTTCTCCTGGAGGGACAAAAACATTCAGTACTTC CASSLFSWRDKNIQYF - TRBJ2-4 TRBV5-8 -
TGTGCCAGCAGTTTATGGGGGTCGGGGGACCCTAACTATGGCTGCACCTTC CASSLWGSGDPNYGCTF once TRBJ1-2 TRBV28 -
TGTGCCAGCAGCGTATGGACAGGGAGGACAGAGACCCAGTACTTC CASSVWTGRTETQYF few TRBJ2-5 TRBV7-9 TRBD1
TGTGCCAGCACCTTTAGCGGGAGTGGCGAGCAGTACTTC CASTFSGSGEQYF - TRBJ2-7 TRBV6-5 TRBD2
TGCGCCAGCAGCCAAGAAGGAGGGGGACGCGAGACCCAGTACTTC CASSQEGGGRETQYF few TRBJ2-5 TRBV4-1 -
TGCAGTGCCGAGAGTAGCGGGAGAACAGATACGCAGTATTTT CSAESSGRTDTQYF - TRBJ2-3 TRBV20-1 TRBD2
TGTGCCAGCAGTCGGCAAAGAGGCTACACCTTC CASSRQRGYTF few TRBJ1-2 TRBV28 -
TGTGCCACCAGTGACCCGAGGACAGTAGAGACCCAGTACTTC CATSDPRTVETQYF - TRBJ2-5 TRBV24-1 -
TGCAGTGCTAGAGACACAAGGTTACCCGAGAACACTGAAGCTTTCTTT CSARDTRLPENTEAFF few TRBJ1-1 TRBV20-1 -
TGCAGCGTTGAGAACAGGGGTCGGACAGATACGCAGTATTTT CSVENRGRTDTQYF - TRBJ2-3 TRBV29-1 TRBD1
TGCAGTGCTCGCGGGACTACCAACAATGAGCAGTTCTTC CSARGTTNNEQFF - TRBJ2-1 TRBV20-1 TRBD2
TGTGCCAGCAGCCAAGTAGGGGGGAGAGGGACTGAAGCTTTCTTT CASSQVGGRGTEAFF - TRBJ1-1 TRBV7-2 -
TGTGCCAGCAGCCAAGGCAGGGGTAGGGGAAACATTCAGTACTTC CASSQGRGRGNIQYF few TRBJ2-4 TRBV3-1 -
TGTGCCAGCAGTGAGGCGAACGTCGGGACCCAGTACTTC CASSEANVGTQYF - TRBJ2-5 TRBV2 -
TGTGCCAGCAGTTTTCGCAATCAAGGGACTAAAGCGGCTTACTACGAGCAGTACTTC CASSFRNQGTKAAYYEQYF few TRBJ2-7 TRBV27 TRBD2
TGTGCCACCAGCTGGCGGAGGACCGGCGGGGTCTACGAGCAGTACTTC CATSWRRTGGVYEQYF - TRBJ2-7 TRBV15 -
TGCGCCAGCAGCAGACACAGGGGAAGTAATGAAAAACTGTTTTTT CASSRHRGSNEKLFF few TRBJ1-4 TRBV4-3 TRBD1
TGTGCCTGGAGTCCCGGTCCGACCCAGTACTTC CAWSPGPTQYF - TRBJ2-5 TRBV30 -
TGTGCCAGCAGCCGTGGGACAGAGTATGGCTACACCTTC CASSRGTEYGYTF few TRBJ1-2 TRBV7-8 TRBD1
TGCAGCGTTGACTTTGGGTCGAGCTACGAGCAGTACTTC CSVDFGSSYEQYF - TRBJ2-7 TRBV29-1 -
TGCAGTCCTCTCCGGTGGACCGATGAGCAGTACTTC CSPLRWTDEQYF - TRBJ2-7 TRBV20-1 -
TGTGCCACCAGCAGAGATCAGGTCCAAGAGACCCAGTACTTC CATSRDQVQETQYF - TRBJ2-5 TRBV15 -
TGCGCCAGCAGCCAGCACCGGGACAGGGGAATCCCCAACTATGGCTACACCTTC CASSQHRDRGIPNYGYTF few TRBJ1-2 TRBV4-1 TRBD1
TGTGCCAGCAGTCACCAAGGGGAGACCCAGTACTTC CASSHQGETQYF - TRBJ2-5 TRBV27 -
TGTGCCAGCAGGAAAGCGGGAGGACAAGAGACCCAGTACTTC CASRKAGGQETQYF - TRBJ2-5 TRBV12-3/TRBV12-4 TRBD2
TGTGCCAGCAGTTTTGCGGGAGGATCACCCCTCCACTTT CASSFAGGSPLHF - TRBJ1-6 TRBV12-3/TRBV12-4 -
TGCGCCAGCAGCCAAATACGCGGGAGTTACGAGCAGTACTTC CASSQIRGSYEQYF many TRBJ2-7 TRBV4-1 TRBD2
TGCAGCGTGGACAGGGGGCAAGAGACCCAGTACTTC CSVDRGQETQYF many TRBJ2-5 TRBV29-1 TRBD1
TGTGCCAGCAGTTTATCATCGGCAGGGATCTACGAGCAGTACTTC CASSLSSAGIYEQYF - TRBJ2-7 TRBV28 -
TGCAGTGCTAGAGATCTGCGAGCGGGCCTTTCAGATACGCAGTATTTT CSARDLRAGLSDTQYF - TRBJ2-3 TRBV20-1 -
TGTGCCAGCAGCCAAGACGGAACAAACGATGATTACGAGCAGTACTTC CASSQDGTNDDYEQYF few TRBJ2-7 TRBV4-2 -
TGTGCCAGCAGTGGAGGCATCGAGGACGACGAGCAGTACTTC CASSGGIEDDEQYF few TRBJ2-7 TRBV6-1 -
TGTGCCAGCTCACTGTCAACTAGCGAGCGGGAGACCCAGTACTTC CASSLSTSERETQYF - TRBJ2-5 TRBV18 TRBD2
TGTGCCAGCAGCCCCCGTGGTGATGGTGAGACCCAGTACTTC CASSPRGDGETQYF - TRBJ2-5 TRBV9 -
TGCAGTGCTAGTGGCAGAGTAGGGGAGACCCAGTACTTC CSASGRVGETQYF - TRBJ2-5 TRBV20-1 -
TGTGCCAGCAGCCAAGAGGGGGGCTCACTTGGGGAATCCACAGATACGCAGTATTTT CASSQEGGSLGESTDTQYF few TRBJ2-3 TRBV4-2 -
TGCAGCGTTTTGCGGGACCGGGGGGAGCAGTACTTC CSVLRDRGEQYF few TRBJ2-5 TRBV29-1 TRBD2
TGTGCCAGCTCACCCGGGCGTAGCACAGATACGCAGTATTTT CASSPGRSTDTQYF few TRBJ2-3 TRBV18 -
TGTGCCAGCAGTACTACGGGGTCAGATACGCAGTATTTT CASSTTGSDTQYF - TRBJ2-3 TRBV25-1 -
TGTGCCAGCAGCCAACAACAGGGGGGCTCCTACAATGAGCAGTTCTTC CASSQQQGGSYNEQFF - TRBJ2-1 TRBV7-2 TRBD1
TGTGCCAGCAGCCGGGGGGGCCCCTATGGCTACACCTTC CASSRGGPYGYTF - TRBJ1-2 TRBV3-1 -
TGCAGTGCTAGGGGGGTTAAAGGGGGCGGAACGTTTAGATCCTACAATGAGCAGTTCTTC CSARGVKGGGTFRSYNEQFF - TRBJ2-1 TRBV20-1 TRBD1
TGTGCCAGCAGCTTAGAAGGGGTCGGGATACCCTACAATGAGCAGTACTTC CASSLEGVGIPYNEQYF - TRBJ2-7 TRBV7-2 -